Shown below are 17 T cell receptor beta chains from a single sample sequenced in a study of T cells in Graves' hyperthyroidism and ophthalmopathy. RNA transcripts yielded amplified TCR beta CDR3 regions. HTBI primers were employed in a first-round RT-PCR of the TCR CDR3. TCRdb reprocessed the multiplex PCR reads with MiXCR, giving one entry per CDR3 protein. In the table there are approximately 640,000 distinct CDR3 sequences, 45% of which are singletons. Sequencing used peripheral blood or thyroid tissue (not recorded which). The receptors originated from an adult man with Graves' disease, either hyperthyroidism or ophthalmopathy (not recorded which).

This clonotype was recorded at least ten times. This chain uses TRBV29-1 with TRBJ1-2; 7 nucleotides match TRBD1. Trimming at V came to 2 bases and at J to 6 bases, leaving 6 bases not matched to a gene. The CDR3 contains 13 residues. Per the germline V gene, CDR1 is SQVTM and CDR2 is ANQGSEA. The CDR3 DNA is TGCAGCGTTGAAACAGGGGTGGAGGATGGCTACACCTTC. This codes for CSVETGVEDGYTF.

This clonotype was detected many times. CDR3 amino acids: CASSEARDIYQPQHF. The CDR3 coding sequence is TGTGCCAGCAGTGAAGCCCGGGACATCTATCAGCCCCAGCATTTT. The V call is TRBV2, the J call TRBJ1-5; maybe TRBD1 (6 bases). CDR1 and CDR2 (germline): SNHLY, FYNNEI. V dropped 0 bases and J dropped 5 bases, with 11 bases sitting between them. The CDR3 extends over 15 amino acids. The whole variable domain, filled in from reference TRBV2 and TRBJ1-5, reads EPEVTQTPSHQVTQMGQEVILRCVPISNHLYFYWYRQILGQKVEFLVSFYNNEISEKSEIFDDQFSVERPDGSNFTLKIRSTKLEDSAMYFCASSEARDIYQPQHFGDGTRLSIL.

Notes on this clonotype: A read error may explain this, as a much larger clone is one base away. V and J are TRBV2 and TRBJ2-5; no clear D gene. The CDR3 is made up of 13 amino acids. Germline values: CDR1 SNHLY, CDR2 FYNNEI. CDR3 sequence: CASSVSVKETQCF. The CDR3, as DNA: TGTGCCAGCAGTGTCTCAGTTAAAGAGACCCAGTGCTTC.

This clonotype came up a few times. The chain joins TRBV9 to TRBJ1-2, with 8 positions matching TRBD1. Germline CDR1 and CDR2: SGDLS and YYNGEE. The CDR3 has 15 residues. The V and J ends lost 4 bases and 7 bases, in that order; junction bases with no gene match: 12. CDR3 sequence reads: CASSQQRQGNVGYTF. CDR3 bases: TGTGCCAGCAGCCAACAAAGACAGGGGAACGTTGGCTACACCTTC.

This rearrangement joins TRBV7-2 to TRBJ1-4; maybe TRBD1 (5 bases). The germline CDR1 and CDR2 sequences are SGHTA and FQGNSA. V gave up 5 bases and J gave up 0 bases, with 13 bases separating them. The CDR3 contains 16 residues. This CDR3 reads CASSKEGDATNEKLFF. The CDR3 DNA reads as TGTGCCAGCAGCAAAGAAGGGGATGCAACTAATGAAAAACTGTTTTTT.

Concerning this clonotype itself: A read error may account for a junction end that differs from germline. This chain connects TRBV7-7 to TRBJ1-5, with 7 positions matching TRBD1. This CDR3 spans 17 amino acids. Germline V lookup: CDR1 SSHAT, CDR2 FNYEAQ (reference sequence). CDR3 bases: TGTGCTAGCAGCTTAGCCCAAACAGGGGCAAGCAATCAGCCCCAGCATTTT. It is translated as CASSLAQTGASNQPQHF.

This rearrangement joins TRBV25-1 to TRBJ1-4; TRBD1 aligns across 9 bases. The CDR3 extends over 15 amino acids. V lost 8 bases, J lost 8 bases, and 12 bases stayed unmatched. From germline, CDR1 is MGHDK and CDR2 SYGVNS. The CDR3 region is CASVGGQGSVEKLFF. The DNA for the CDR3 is TGTGCCAGCGTTGGGGGACAGGGAAGTGTCGAAAAACTGTTTTTT.

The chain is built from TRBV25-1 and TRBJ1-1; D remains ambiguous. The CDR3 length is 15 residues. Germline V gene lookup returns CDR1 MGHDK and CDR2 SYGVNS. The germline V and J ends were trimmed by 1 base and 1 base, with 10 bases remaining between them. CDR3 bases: TGTGCCAGCAGTGAATCGGCCAGCGGGAACACTGAAGCTTTCTTT. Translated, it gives CASSESASGNTEAFF.

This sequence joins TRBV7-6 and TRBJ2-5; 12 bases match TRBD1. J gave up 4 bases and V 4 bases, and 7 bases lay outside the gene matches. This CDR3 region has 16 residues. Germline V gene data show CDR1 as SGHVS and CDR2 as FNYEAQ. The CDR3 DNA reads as TGTGCCAGCAGCTATGGGACAGGGGGCCCACTAGAGACCCAGTACTTC. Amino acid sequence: CASSYGTGGPLETQYF.

The CDR3 spells CATSARDRGHGYTF. CDR3 bases: TGTGCCACCAGTGCCCGGGACAGGGGCCATGGCTACACCTTC. The rearrangement links TRBV24-1 to TRBJ1-2; 10 bases map to TRBD1. Germline trimming cut 5 bases from V and 6 bases from J; bases unmatched to any gene: 5. CDR1 is KGHDR and CDR2 is SFDVKD in the germline V gene. The CDR3 has 14 residues.

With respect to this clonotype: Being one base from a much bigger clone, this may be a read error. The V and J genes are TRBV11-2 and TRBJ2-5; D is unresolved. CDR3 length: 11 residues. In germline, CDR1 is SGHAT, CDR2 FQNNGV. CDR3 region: CASRKLETQCF. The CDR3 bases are TGTGCCAGCAGGAAACTGGAGACCCAGTGCTTC.

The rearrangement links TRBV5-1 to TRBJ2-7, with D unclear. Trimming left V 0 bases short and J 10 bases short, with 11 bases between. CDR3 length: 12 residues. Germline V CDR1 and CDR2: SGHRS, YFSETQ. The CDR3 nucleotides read TGCGCCAGCAGCTTGGAGGCCCGGCGACAGTACTTC. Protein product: CASSLEARRQYF. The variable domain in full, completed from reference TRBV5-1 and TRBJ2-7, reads KAGVTQTPRYLIKTRGQQVTLSCSPISGHRSVSWYQQTPGQGLQFLFEYFSETQRNKGNFPGRFSGRQFSNSRSEMNVSTLELGDSALYLCASSLEARRQYFGPGTRLTVT.

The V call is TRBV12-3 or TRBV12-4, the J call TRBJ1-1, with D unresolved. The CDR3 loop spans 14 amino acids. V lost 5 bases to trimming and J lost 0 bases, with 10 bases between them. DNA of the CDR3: TGTGCCAGCAGTGATCGGGATATGAACACTGAAGCTTTCTTT. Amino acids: CASSDRDMNTEAFF.

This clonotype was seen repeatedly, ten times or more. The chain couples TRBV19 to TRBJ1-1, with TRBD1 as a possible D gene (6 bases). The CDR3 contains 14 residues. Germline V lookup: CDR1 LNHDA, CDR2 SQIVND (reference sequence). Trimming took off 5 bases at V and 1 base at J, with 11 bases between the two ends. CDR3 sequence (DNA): TGTGCCAGTAGTGCCAGGGGACCGAACACTGAAGCTTTCTTT. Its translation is CASSARGPNTEAFF.

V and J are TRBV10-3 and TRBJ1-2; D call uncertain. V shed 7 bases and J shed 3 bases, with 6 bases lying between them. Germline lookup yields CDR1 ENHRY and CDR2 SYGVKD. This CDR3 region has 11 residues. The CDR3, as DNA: TGTGCCATCAAGACCGACTATGGCTACACCTTC. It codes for CAIKTDYGYTF.

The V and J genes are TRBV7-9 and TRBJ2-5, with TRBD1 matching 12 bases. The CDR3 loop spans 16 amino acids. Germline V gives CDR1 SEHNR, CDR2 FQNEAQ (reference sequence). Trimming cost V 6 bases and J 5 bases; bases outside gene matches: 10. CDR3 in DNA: TGTGCCAGCAGTTCTACCGGGACAGGGGGCGCGGAGACCCAGTACTTC. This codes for CASSSTGTGGAETQYF.

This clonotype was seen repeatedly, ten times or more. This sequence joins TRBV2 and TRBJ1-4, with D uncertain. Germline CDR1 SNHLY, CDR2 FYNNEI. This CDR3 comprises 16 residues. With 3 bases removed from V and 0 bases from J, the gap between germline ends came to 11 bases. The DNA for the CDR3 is TGTGCCAGCAGTGACGGTACGATGGCAACTAATGAAAAACTGTTTTTT. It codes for CASSDGTMATNEKLFF.